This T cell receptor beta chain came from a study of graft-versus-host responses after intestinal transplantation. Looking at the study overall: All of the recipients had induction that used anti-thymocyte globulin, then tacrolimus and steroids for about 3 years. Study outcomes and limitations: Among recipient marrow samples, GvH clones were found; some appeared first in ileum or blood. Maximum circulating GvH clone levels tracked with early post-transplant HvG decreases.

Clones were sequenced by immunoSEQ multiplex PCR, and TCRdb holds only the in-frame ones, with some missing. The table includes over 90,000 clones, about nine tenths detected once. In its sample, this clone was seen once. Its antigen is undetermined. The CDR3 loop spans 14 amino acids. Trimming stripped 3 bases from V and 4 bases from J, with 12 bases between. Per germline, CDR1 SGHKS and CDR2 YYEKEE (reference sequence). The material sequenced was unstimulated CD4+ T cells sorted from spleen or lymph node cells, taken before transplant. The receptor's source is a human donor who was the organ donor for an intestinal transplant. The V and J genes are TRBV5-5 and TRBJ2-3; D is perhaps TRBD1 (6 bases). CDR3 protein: CASSSPTGPDTQYF. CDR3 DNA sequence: TGTGCCAGCAGCTCACCTACAGGGCCAGATACGCAGTATTTT.